Listed below are T cell receptor beta chains from one sample, sequenced in a study of cytomegalovirus exposure and HLA in healthy donors. Profiled with immunoSEQ multiplex PCR; TCRdb holds only in-frame clones, not every one. Of tens of thousands of clones in the sample, just under 70% are singletons; the top ten hold about 15%. The sequencing input was PBMCs. The receptors were sampled from a woman in her fifties or sixties in good health and CMV-seropositive. Each CDR3 is given with its conserved first and last residue. Each record gives: CDR3 DNA, CDR3 protein, D gene, V gene, clone size, J gene. The D gene is left open where the match is weak. The size field is filled for only some rows; it gives once, few, many or a size class.

DNA: TGTGCCAGCAGCGTAGAGATTGGGACAGGGAAAAACATTCAGTACTTC
CDR3: CASSVEIGTGKNIQYF
D: TRBD1
V: TRBV9
size: -
J: TRBJ2-4

DNA: TGCGCCAGCAGCTTAGGACAGAGTTTCACTGAAGCTTTCTTT
CDR3: CASSLGQSFTEAFF
D: -
V: TRBV5-1
size: -
J: TRBJ1-1

DNA: TGTGCCAGTAGTATTAGCGGAGCATCCTACGAGCAGTACTTC
CDR3: CASSISGASYEQYF
D: -
V: TRBV19
size: -
J: TRBJ2-7

DNA: TGTGCCAGCAGCTCGCTAGCGGGAGGGCCACATGAGACCCAGTACTTC
CDR3: CASSSLAGGPHETQYF
D: TRBD2
V: TRBV7-8
size: -
J: TRBJ2-5

DNA: TGTGCCAGCAGCTTAGTAGTTGAATACGGAGGGGTGGGAGAGACCCAGTACTTC
CDR3: CASSLVVEYGGVGETQYF
D: -
V: TRBV7-8
size: -
J: TRBJ2-5

DNA: TGTGCCAGCAGCTTAGACAGGGAAAAACTGTTTTTT
CDR3: CASSLDREKLFF
D: -
V: TRBV7-3
size: -
J: TRBJ1-4

DNA: TGTGCCAGCGTAGGGGGGGGCCTAGGGGTTCTTGGAAACACCATATATTTT
CDR3: CASVGGGLGVLGNTIYF
D: -
V: TRBV28
size: -
J: TRBJ1-3

DNA: TGCGCCAGCAGCCCAGCCCATCTAGGGACAGGGGGATTCCGGGACACCGGGGAGCTGTTTTTT
CDR3: CASSPAHLGTGGFRDTGELFF
D: TRBD1
V: TRBV5-1
size: -
J: TRBJ2-2

DNA: TGTGCCAGCAGTCGGGGGGGGCTACACGGGAATCTCGAGCAGTACTTC
CDR3: CASSRGGLHGNLEQYF
D: TRBD2
V: TRBV27
size: -
J: TRBJ2-7

DNA: TGTGCCAGCACCCGACTCCGCGGGAGGTCGGTTGAGCAGTTCTTC
CDR3: CASTRLRGRSVEQFF
D: TRBD2
V: TRBV28
size: -
J: TRBJ2-1

DNA: TGTGCCAGCAGTCTACTAGCGGGAGACTCCAATGAGCAGTTCTTC
CDR3: CASSLLAGDSNEQFF
D: TRBD2
V: TRBV6-5
size: -
J: TRBJ2-1

DNA: TGTGCCAGCAGCGTAGTGGAGGGTAGCAGTGAAGCTTTCTTT
CDR3: CASSVVEGSSEAFF
D: -
V: TRBV9
size: -
J: TRBJ1-1

DNA: TGTGCCAGCAGCCAAGAAAACCGATTCGGCGGGGAGCTGTTTTTT
CDR3: CASSQENRFGGELFF
D: -
V: TRBV14
size: few
J: TRBJ2-2

DNA: TGTGCCAGCAGCCCTGAGTTGTGGACAGGGAAAAGCTACACCTTC
CDR3: CASSPELWTGKSYTF
D: TRBD1
V: TRBV14
size: -
J: TRBJ1-2

DNA: TGTGCCACCCAGGGGGCTTGGGCCGGGGAGCTGTTTTTT
CDR3: CATQGAWAGELFF
D: TRBD1
V: TRBV2
size: -
J: TRBJ2-2

DNA: TGTTCCAGCAGCTTAGATCGGGGACAGGGCCCGTACGAGCAGTACTTC
CDR3: CSSSLDRGQGPYEQYF
D: TRBD1
V: TRBV7-9
size: -
J: TRBJ2-7

DNA: TGTGCCAGCAGCGTGAGGGGGTCTACCCGGTTGGGCACCGGGGAGCTGTTTTTT
CDR3: CASSVRGSTRLGTGELFF
D: -
V: TRBV9
size: -
J: TRBJ2-2

DNA: TGTGCCAGCAGTCCCTCTGAGGGCCGCTCCTACAATGAGCAGTTCTTC
CDR3: CASSPSEGRSYNEQFF
D: -
V: TRBV28
size: -
J: TRBJ2-1

DNA: TGTGCCAGCAGCCCCCAGATTGAGCTAGCAGGCACAGATACGCAGTATTTT
CDR3: CASSPQIELAGTDTQYF
D: -
V: TRBV7-6
size: -
J: TRBJ2-3

DNA: TGTGCCAGCAGCGGGACTAGTAGTCACAATGAGCAGTTCTTC
CDR3: CASSGTSSHNEQFF
D: TRBD2
V: TRBV9
size: -
J: TRBJ2-1

DNA: TGTGCCAGCAGTTTAGCGGGAGCCTACAATGAGCAGTTCTTC
CDR3: CASSLAGAYNEQFF
D: TRBD2
V: TRBV27
size: -
J: TRBJ2-1

DNA: TGTGCCAGCAGTGAATACAAGGGGGCCGTCCACGAAAAACTGTTTTTT
CDR3: CASSEYKGAVHEKLFF
D: TRBD1
V: TRBV25-1
size: -
J: TRBJ1-4

DNA: TGCGCCAGCAGCCCCGGACAGGGGATGAGTGAGCAGTACTTC
CDR3: CASSPGQGMSEQYF
D: TRBD1
V: TRBV5-1
size: -
J: TRBJ2-7

DNA: TGTGCCAGCAGCTTAGGACTACTCACAGATACGCAGTATTTT
CDR3: CASSLGLLTDTQYF
D: -
V: TRBV7-3
size: -
J: TRBJ2-3

DNA: TGTGCCAGTAGTATCGGCGGGGGCACAGATACGCAGTATTTT
CDR3: CASSIGGGTDTQYF
D: -
V: TRBV19
size: few
J: TRBJ2-3

DNA: TGTGCCAGCAGTGACTGGCGGGAGACCTACGAGCAGTACTTC
CDR3: CASSDWRETYEQYF
D: TRBD2
V: TRBV2
size: few
J: TRBJ2-7

DNA: TGTGCCAGCAGCTTAGGAGGGAGCGGCTATGGCTACACCTTC
CDR3: CASSLGGSGYGYTF
D: -
V: TRBV11-2
size: -
J: TRBJ1-2

DNA: TGTGCCAGCAGCCCCTTAGCGGGAGGGGTTTGGAGGGATACGCAGTATTTT
CDR3: CASSPLAGGVWRDTQYF
D: TRBD2
V: TRBV7-8
size: -
J: TRBJ2-3

DNA: TGCGCCAGCAGCCAACTTGGACTAGCGGGGCCAAATGAGCAGTTCTTC
CDR3: CASSQLGLAGPNEQFF
D: TRBD2
V: TRBV4-1
size: -
J: TRBJ2-1

DNA: TGTGCCAGCAGTTCCATTCCGGGACAGGGGAATCCTGAAGCTTTCTTT
CDR3: CASSSIPGQGNPEAFF
D: TRBD1
V: TRBV28
size: once
J: TRBJ1-1

DNA: TGTGCCAGCTCACCCTTACTGGACAATGAGCAGTTCTTC
CDR3: CASSPLLDNEQFF
D: -
V: TRBV18
size: -
J: TRBJ2-1

DNA: TGTGCCAGTAGTCACGGACAGAAGAGAAACACCATATATTTT
CDR3: CASSHGQKRNTIYF
D: -
V: TRBV19
size: -
J: TRBJ1-3

DNA: TGTGCCAGCAGTCTAAGGACAGGCAAATATGGCTACACCTTC
CDR3: CASSLRTGKYGYTF
D: TRBD1
V: TRBV28
size: -
J: TRBJ1-2

DNA: TGTGCCAGCAGCTTTCACCTAGCGGGAGGGGCAGATACGCAGTATTTT
CDR3: CASSFHLAGGADTQYF
D: TRBD2
V: TRBV11-1
size: -
J: TRBJ2-3

DNA: TGCGCCAGCAGCTTGGGTTCTTATAACGGGGAGCTGTTTTTT
CDR3: CASSLGSYNGELFF
D: -
V: TRBV5-1
size: few
J: TRBJ2-2